This passage covers 7 T cell receptor beta chains from one sample sequenced in a study of blood T cell repertoires in COVID-19. The table came from immunoSEQ multiplex PCR; TCRdb's copy has only in-frame clones and leaves some out. Among about 400,000 clones listed, 89% were seen once. The sample comprised PBMCs or T cells enriched from blood (not recorded which). The receptor source for this set is a young woman who had recovered from COVID-19.

This rearrangement joins TRBV3-1 (or the pseudogene TRBV3-2) to TRBJ2-7; tentatively, D is TRBD2 (6 bases). V lost 4 bases to trimming and J lost 2 bases, with 9 bases between them. Germline-derived CDR1 and CDR2 are LGHDT and YNNKEL (reference sequence). The CDR3 extends over 13 amino acids. CDR3 DNA sequence: TGTGCCAGCAGCCGCGGGGCCACCTACGAGCAGTACTTC. Translation gives CASSRGATYEQYF.

The chain recombines TRBV7-2 with TRBJ2-1; 10 bases are a match to TRBD2. Looked up from germline, CDR1 is SGHTA and CDR2 is FQGNSA. The V and J ends lost 6 bases and 4 bases, in that order; junction bases with no gene match: 6. This CDR3 has 15 residues. In DNA, the CDR3 is TGTGCCAGCAGTTTTAGCGGGGGGCTTTACAATGAGCAGTTCTTC. Translating it yields CASSFSGGLYNEQFF.

The J gene is TRBJ1-6, the V gene TRBV15; 8 bases line up with TRBD1. The CDR3 contains 17 residues. V lost 5 bases, J lost 1 base, and 7 bases stayed unmatched. Germline V CDR1 and CDR2: LNHNV, YYDKDF (reference sequence). The CDR3 region has the DNA TGTGCCACCAGCCCCACAGACAGGGGTTCCTATAATTCACCCCTCCACTTT. This translates into CATSPTDRGSYNSPLHF.

The V and J genes are TRBV7-9 and TRBJ2-1, with D possibly being TRBD2 (5 bases). Germline CDR1 reads SEHNR; CDR2 reads FQNEAQ (reference sequence). Trimming removed 3 bases at V and 1 base at J, with 7 bases between. The CDR3 contains 14 residues. CDR3 loop: CASSFWTSYNEQFF. DNA for the CDR3: TGTGCCAGCAGCTTCTGGACTTCCTACAATGAGCAGTTCTTC.

This chain joins TRBV6-5 and TRBJ1-1, with D perhaps matching TRBD1 (6 bases). The CDR3 runs to 12 residues. Germline-derived CDR1 and CDR2 are MNHEY and SVGAGI. Trimming cost V 10 bases and J 8 bases, with 17 bases left between them. The DNA for the CDR3 is TGTGCCACAACAGTCTACAGGGAAGAAGCTTTCTTT. Translation gives CATTVYREEAFF.

V and J are TRBV5-6 and TRBJ2-7; 10 nucleotides match TRBD1. V gave up 3 bases and J gave up 6 bases; unmatched junction bases: 6. The CDR3 sequence is 14 residues long. The V gene's germline CDR1 is SGHDT and CDR2 YYEEEE. The CDR3 DNA sequence: TGTGCCAGCAGCTCGAGACAGGGGGCTCGCGAGCAGTACTTC. Protein sequence: CASSSRQGAREQYF.

A few counts support this clone. The rearrangement uses TRBV19 and TRBJ1-5, with D possibly matching TRBD1 (6 bases). The CDR3 runs 14 residues. Germline V gene sequence: CDR1 LNHDA, CDR2 SQIVND (reference sequence). V was clipped by 6 bases and J by 7 bases, with 16 bases between them. CDR3 coding DNA: TGTGCCAGTAGACAGACAGGTACAGAGCAGCCCCAGCATTTT. Translation gives CASRQTGTEQPQHF.